Below, 27 T cell receptor beta chains from the same sample are listed, as sequenced in a study of blood T cell repertoires in COVID-19. The assay was immunoSEQ multiplex PCR, and TCRdb's table has in-frame clones only and misses some. The data show about 140,000 clones, more than 80% seen once. Sample: peripheral blood. Receptor source: a human donor in a cohort sampled during active COVID-19.

This chain uses TRBV28 with TRBJ1-2; possible D gene TRBD1, 6 bases. The CDR3 is 17 residues long. The V end was cut by 7 bases, the J end by 2 bases, with 23 bases between. Germline-derived CDR1 and CDR2 are MDHEN and SYDVKM. For the CDR3, the DNA is TGTGCCAGCACTCTGACTCCACAGGGATTGTCAAACTATGGCTACACCTTC. This codes for CASTLTPQGLSNYGYTF.

This sequence joins TRBV5-1 and TRBJ2-5; TRBD1 might be the D (5 bases). Germline CDR1 is SGHRS and CDR2 is YFSETQ. V was cut by 4 bases and J by 1 base, with 26 bases left in between. The CDR3 spans 19 residues. The CDR3: CASSPTRTGYAGSQETQYF. CDR3 nucleotide sequence: TGCGCCAGCAGCCCGACCCGAACAGGCTATGCAGGGTCCCAAGAGACCCAGTACTTC.

The chain carries TRBV11-2 and TRBJ2-3; TRBD2 aligns across 12 bases. Germline V lookup: CDR1 SGHAT, CDR2 FQNNGV. Trimming at V came to 0 bases and at J to 1 base, leaving 11 bases not matched to a gene. The CDR3 consists of 20 residues. CDR3 loop: CASSLDQTSGRWRRTDTQYF. The CDR3 nucleotides are TGTGCCAGCAGCTTAGACCAGACTAGCGGGAGATGGAGGCGCACAGATACGCAGTATTTT.

This chain connects TRBV5-5 to TRBJ2-3; D is possibly TRBD2 (5 bases). Germline assignment: CDR1 SGHKS and CDR2 YYEKEE (reference sequence). The CDR3 covers 14 residues. V shed 3 bases and J shed 5 bases, with 13 bases lying between them. The CDR3 reads CASSSSSEVDTQYF. CDR3 coding DNA: TGTGCCAGCAGCTCCTCATCGGAGGTAGATACGCAGTATTTT.

The rearrangement joins TRBV9 to TRBJ2-7, with D perhaps matching TRBD2 (5 bases). The germline V gene has CDR1 SGDLS and CDR2 YYNGEE. Trimming took 1 base from V and 0 from J, leaving 11 bases between them. This CDR3 contains 15 residues. Here the CDR3 reads CASSVTPGSSYEQYF. The CDR3 bases are TGTGCCAGCAGCGTAACTCCGGGGAGCTCCTACGAGCAGTACTTC.

The V and J genes are TRBV29-1 and TRBJ1-6; the D is unclear. The V gene's germline CDR1 is SQVTM and CDR2 ANQGSEA. The CDR3 totals 13 residues. Trimming cost V 4 bases and J 6 bases, with 10 bases left between them. In nucleotides, the CDR3 is TGCAGCGTTGGGGCAGGTCCTAATTCACCCCTCCACTTT. Residues: CSVGAGPNSPLHF. The full variable domain, its missing parts supplied by reference TRBV29-1 and TRBJ1-6, is SAVISQKPSRDICQRGTSLTIQCQVDSQVTMMFWYRQQPGQSLTLIATANQGSEATYESGFVIDKFPISRPNLTFSTLTVSNMSPEDSSIYLCSVGAGPNSPLHFGNGTRLTVT.

The V gene is TRBV3-1 (or the pseudogene TRBV3-2), the J gene TRBJ1-1; 8 bases map to TRBD1. CDR3 length: 14 residues. V shed 1 base and J 10 bases; nucleotides not matched to a gene: 8. Germline-derived CDR1 and CDR2 are LGHDT and YNNKEL (reference sequence). In DNA, the CDR3 is TGTGCCAGCAGCCAAGCTATCGCCAGGGGGCTAGCTTTCTTT. Its translation: CASSQAIARGLAFF.

The V and J genes are TRBV29-1 and TRBJ2-5, with 9 bases identical to TRBD1. This CDR3 spans 15 amino acids. Losses at the gene ends were 6 bases for V and 4 bases for J; bases not matched to a gene: 12. In germline, CDR1 is SQVTM, CDR2 ANQGSEA. The CDR3 region is CSVQNTGQGGETQYF. Here the CDR3 DNA reads TGCAGCGTCCAAAACACGGGACAGGGAGGAGAGACCCAGTACTTC.

The chain employs TRBV12-2 and TRBJ2-7; whether TRBD2, the table's D call, matches the DNA was not checked. TRBV12-2 is a listed pseudogene. The CDR3 sequence is 17 residues long. In nucleotides, the CDR3 is TGTGCAAGTCGCTTAGAAGATGGCATCAGAGGCTCCTACGAGCAGTACGTC. This gives the protein CASRLEDGIRGSYEQYV.

This rearrangement joins TRBV3-1 (or the pseudogene TRBV3-2) to TRBJ2-5; 8 bases are a match to TRBD2. Per the germline V gene, CDR1 is LGHDT and CDR2 is YNNKEL (reference sequence). The length of the CDR3 is 14 residues. J lost 5 bases, V lost 7 bases, and 9 bases had no gene match. The CDR3 DNA sequence: TGTGCCAGCAACCTACGGGGGGGGCCGGAGACCCAGTACTTC. As protein: CASNLRGGPETQYF.

The chain recombines TRBV5-1 with TRBJ2-4; 7 bases fit TRBD1. This CDR3 is 14 amino acids long. Unmatched junction bases numbered 8, after V lost 4 bases and J lost 7 bases. Looked up from germline, CDR1 is SGHRS and CDR2 is YFSETQ. The CDR3 DNA reads as TGCGCCAGCAGCGAGGGACAGCAAGCGAACATTCAGTACTTC. This gives the protein CASSEGQQANIQYF.

This clone was counted once. The V call is TRBV5-1, the J call TRBJ2-1; TRBD2 matches at 7 bases. This CDR3 has 15 residues. J was trimmed by 4 bases and V by 0 bases; bases with no gene match: 4. Looked up from germline, CDR1 is SGHRS and CDR2 is YFSETQ. The CDR3: CASSLERGEYNEQFF. The CDR3 DNA reads as TGCGCCAGCAGCTTGGAGCGGGGCGAATACAATGAGCAGTTCTTC.

This chain uses TRBV19 with TRBJ2-1; 13 bases align to TRBD2. Germline CDR1 and CDR2: LNHDA and SQIVND (reference sequence). The ends lost 2 bases at V and 2 bases at J; junction bases unmatched: 12. This CDR3 comprises 20 residues. The CDR3 region is CASSISAPGLAGPTYNEQFF. CDR3 sequence (DNA): TGTGCCAGTAGTATATCCGCCCCGGGACTAGCGGGGCCAACCTACAATGAGCAGTTCTTC.

The chain is built from TRBV7-8 and TRBJ1-5, with D perhaps matching TRBD1 (6 bases). The V and J ends lost 3 bases and 1 base respectively, with 10 bases between them. The CDR3 sequence is 15 residues long. The germline V gene encodes CDR1 SGHVS and CDR2 FQNEAQ. The CDR3 sequence is CASSFGRGSNQPQHF. In DNA form, the CDR3 reads TGTGCCAGCAGCTTCGGCAGGGGCAGCAATCAGCCCCAGCATTTT.

The count of this clone is one. The genes are TRBV28 and TRBJ2-3, with 11 bases lining up with TRBD1. The CDR3 spans 15 residues. Germline CDR1 MDHEN, CDR2 SYDVKM. V trimming: 6 bases; J trimming: 6 bases; junction bases outside the gene matches: 8. The CDR3 loop reads CASSSPGQGGDTQYF. The CDR3 DNA is TGTGCCAGCAGCTCACCGGGACAGGGGGGGGATACGCAGTATTTT.

The table lists this clone with a few counts. This sequence joins TRBV7-9 and TRBJ2-7; TRBD1 is a possible D gene (6 bases). Trimming stripped 3 bases from V and 0 bases from J, with 15 bases between. CDR3 length: 16 residues. CDR1 SEHNR and CDR2 FQNEAQ come from the germline V gene (reference sequence). The CDR3 loop is CASSLDSSTSSYEQYF. DNA of the CDR3: TGTGCCAGCAGCTTGGACAGCAGCACGAGCTCCTACGAGCAGTACTTC.

The CDR3 bases are TGCGCCAGCAGTGAGGAGGACATCCTTAACTATGGCTACACCTTC. It is translated as CASSEEDILNYGYTF. The J gene is TRBJ1-2, the V gene TRBV10-2, with TRBD1 as a possible D gene (5 bases). The ends were cut back, 2 bases at V and 1 base at J, with 11 bases in the middle. This CDR3 has 15 residues. Germline values: CDR1 WSHSY, CDR2 SAAADI.

The chain employs TRBV9 and TRBJ1-2; D gene uncertain. CDR1 and CDR2 (germline): SGDLS, YYNGEE. V lost 2 bases and J 6 bases, leaving 5 bases between the germline ends. The CDR3 has 11 residues. CDR3 sequence: CASSVGNGYTF. The CDR3 nucleotides read TGTGCCAGCAGCGTCGGGAATGGCTACACCTTC.

This clone was recorded a few times. Relative to the germline gene, one junction end is altered; a read error may explain this. The chain has TRBV11-2 and TRBJ2-2; TRBD2 is a possible D gene (5 bases). Germline values: CDR1 SGHAT, CDR2 FQNNGV. There are 14 residues in the CDR3. The CDR3 spells CASSLEGGTGELFF. DNA for the CDR3: TGTGCCAGCAGCCTAGAAGGAGGCACCGGGGAGCTGTTTTTT.

This chain uses TRBV5-1 with TRBJ1-3; 7 bases map to TRBD1. There are 14 residues in the CDR3. Germline CDR1 SGHRS, CDR2 YFSETQ. The V and J ends lost 7 bases and 4 bases, in that order; junction bases with no gene match: 8. CDR3 in DNA: TGCGCCAGCCGGCCGGGACAGCAAGGAAACACCATATATTTT. Translated, it gives CASRPGQQGNTIYF. The entire variable domain, with the rest obtained from reference TRBV5-1 and TRBJ1-3, is as follows: KAGVTQTPRYLIKTRGQQVTLSCSPISGHRSVSWYQQTPGQGLQFLFEYFSETQRNKGNFPGRFSGRQFSNSRSEMNVSTLELGDSALYLCASRPGQQGNTIYFGEGSWLTVV.

The rearrangement links TRBV9 to TRBJ2-5, with a weak D call TRBD2 (6 bases). CDR1 and CDR2 (germline): SGDLS, YYNGEE. The CDR3 covers 15 residues. The germline V and J ends were trimmed by 0 bases and 7 bases, with 16 bases remaining between them. CDR3 nucleotide sequence: TGTGCCAGCAGCGTAGTGAACGGGAGCTGGGGGACCCAGTACTTC. Protein product: CASSVVNGSWGTQYF.

The chain couples TRBV27 to TRBJ1-4; the match to TRBD1 covers 7 bases. Unmatched junction bases numbered 1, after V lost 4 bases and J lost 2 bases. Germline lookup yields CDR1 MNHEY and CDR2 SMNVEV (reference sequence). The CDR3 length is 14 residues. As DNA, the CDR3 is TGTGCCAGCAGTTCGACAGGGACTAATGAAAAACTGTTTTTT. It yields the protein CASSSTGTNEKLFF.

The rearrangement joins TRBV9 to TRBJ1-1; D is uncertain. The CDR3 is made up of 14 amino acids. The V end was cut by 4 bases, the J end by 10 bases, with 20 bases between. Germline CDR1 SGDLS, CDR2 YYNGEE. The CDR3: CASSPSSEGIGAFF. The DNA of the CDR3 is TGTGCCAGCAGCCCTTCATCGGAGGGCATCGGAGCTTTCTTT.

The chain recombines TRBV9 with TRBJ2-1, with D maybe TRBD2 (6 bases). The V gene's germline CDR1 is SGDLS and CDR2 YYNGEE. Trimming cost V 3 bases and J 15 bases, with 13 bases left between them. This CDR3 region has 11 residues. The CDR3 DNA reads TGTGCCAGCAGCGGAGACGGGAGTCGGTTCTTC. This encodes CASSGDGSRFF.

The gene calls are TRBV5-6 and TRBJ2-4; D not resolved. V lost 0 bases and J 0 bases, leaving 10 bases between the germline ends. CDR3 length equals 16 residues. Germline V CDR1 and CDR2: SGHDT, YYEEEE. CDR3 nucleotides: TGTGCCAGCAGCTTGGGTCAGGAACTAGCCAAAAACATTCAGTACTTC. This encodes CASSLGQELAKNIQYF.

The genes are TRBV28 and TRBJ1-2, with 9 bases aligning to TRBD1. CDR1 is MDHEN and CDR2 is SYDVKM in the germline V gene. V shed 3 bases, J shed 3 bases, and the junction held 11 bases outside the gene matches. There are 17 residues in the CDR3. CDR3 DNA: TGTGCCAGCAGTTTCACGGGACAGGGTAGGAGGGACTATGGCTACACCTTC. Translating it yields CASSFTGQGRRDYGYTF.

V gene TRBV4-2 combines with J gene TRBJ1-1; 7 bases are shared with TRBD1. Germline values: CDR1 LGHNA, CDR2 YNFKEQ. The CDR3 covers 16 residues. V was pared by 1 base and J by 8 bases, with 13 bases of the junction left unmatched. CDR3 nucleotide sequence: TGTGCCAGCAGCCAAGGGGGAGCAGGGGGATTTGGGGAAGCTTTCTTT. Its translation: CASSQGGAGGFGEAFF.